Included here is one TCR beta chain sequence, with context. Antigen specificity is unknown. The CDR3 length is 15 residues. Germline lookup yields CDR1 MNHNS and CDR2 SASEGT. This entry comes from a study of T cells expressing NK-cell markers. Across the whole study: The TCR beta repertoires originated in sorted CD3+CD56+NKG2C+, CD3+CD56+NKG2C- and CD3+CD56-NKG2C+ T cells. Seven of the eight sequenced donors were classified as HCMV-seropositive, and one was classified as seronegative.

TCRdb re-called the 5' RACE reads, yielding one record per CDR3 amino acid sequence without DNA. This sample's table reports approximately 550,000 distinct CDR3 sequences. Study outcomes and limitations: Similarly, these clonotypes led the CD3+CD56-NKG2C+ fraction as well in several donors.

This TCR came from a young man in good health. The sequenced material came from blood T cells: a sorted CD56 or NKG2C T cell subset, CD4+ or CD8+ T cells, or bulk PBMC T cells (not recorded which). The V gene is TRBV6-1, the J gene TRBJ1-5. The chain's CDR3 is CASSGSGFSNQPQHF.